The source of this T cell receptor (beta chain) is a study of shared clonotypes between healthy human individuals. Each unsorted sample relied on about 94 million PBMCs as its source of genomic DNA. Genomic DNA belonging to each subset was distributed in equal measure over several immunoSEQ plates. Only in-frame clones appear in the TCRdb table, and some are missing; sequencing was by immunoSEQ multiplex PCR. In the table there are some 500,000 clones, 60% to 80% of which are singletons. Sequenced sample: PBMCs. The sequence came from a woman in her thirties or forties in good health. Some clones in this sample may be carry-over from other donors' samples.

The DNA of the CDR3 is TGTGCCAGCTCATCAAACGGACGGGACACTGAAGCTTTCTTT. Its protein is CASSSNGRDTEAFF. The chain employs TRBV18 and TRBJ1-1; D unresolved. Germline loops: CDR1 KGHSH, CDR2 LQKENI. CDR3 length: 14 residues. Trimming stripped 5 bases from V and 3 bases from J, with 13 bases between. Variable domain in full (rest from reference TRBV18 and TRBJ1-1): NAGVMQNPRHLVRRRGQEARLRCSPMKGHSHVYWYRQLPEEGLKFMVYLQKENIIDESGMPKERFSAEFPKEGPSILRIQQVVRGDSAAYFCASSSNGRDTEAFFGQGTRLTVV.